This TCR beta chain was captured by sequencing in a study of blood T cell repertoires in COVID-19. This table comes from immunoSEQ multiplex PCR, and its TCRdb copy is limited to in-frame clones, with some not included. The sample has 200,000 to 250,000 clones, around 86% seen once. The trim removed 2 bases at V and 3 bases at J, leaving 11 bases unmatched. The CDR3 has 17 amino acids. Germline CDR1 reads ENHRY; CDR2 reads SYGVKD. The clonotype comes from a woman between 45 and 60 years old with acute COVID-19. The chain couples TRBV10-3 to TRBJ2-7; 9 bases align to TRBD2. Sequences were obtained from PBMCs or T cells enriched from blood (not recorded which). CDR3 sequence: CAISERSGGSGGYEQYF. CDR3 bases: TGTGCCATCAGTGAGAGGAGTGGGGGTAGCGGGGGCTACGAGCAGTACTTC.